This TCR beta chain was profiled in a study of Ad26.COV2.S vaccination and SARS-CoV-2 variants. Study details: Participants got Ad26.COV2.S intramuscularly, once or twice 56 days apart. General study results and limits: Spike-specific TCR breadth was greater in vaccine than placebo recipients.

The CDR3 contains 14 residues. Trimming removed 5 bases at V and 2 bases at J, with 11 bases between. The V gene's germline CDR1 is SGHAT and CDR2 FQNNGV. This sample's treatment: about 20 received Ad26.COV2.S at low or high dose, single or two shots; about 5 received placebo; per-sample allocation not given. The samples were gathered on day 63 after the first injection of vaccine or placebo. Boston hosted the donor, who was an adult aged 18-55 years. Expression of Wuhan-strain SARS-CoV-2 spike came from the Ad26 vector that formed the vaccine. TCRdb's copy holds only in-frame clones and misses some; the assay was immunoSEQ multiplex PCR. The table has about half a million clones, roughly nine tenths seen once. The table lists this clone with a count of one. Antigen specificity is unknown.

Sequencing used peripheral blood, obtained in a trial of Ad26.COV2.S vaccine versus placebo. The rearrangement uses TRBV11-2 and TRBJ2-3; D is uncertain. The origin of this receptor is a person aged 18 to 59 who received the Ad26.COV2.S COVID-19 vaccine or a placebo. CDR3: CASSPRAHTDTQYF. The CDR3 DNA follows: TGTGCCAGCAGCCCCCGGGCCCACACAGATACGCAGTATTTT.